This passage covers 24 T cell receptor beta chains from one sample sequenced in a study of cytomegalovirus exposure and HLA in healthy donors (dated by TCRdb to the late 2010s). The library was built by means of the immunoSEQ multiplex PCR assay. Imported from immuneACCESS, the table was reduced by TCRdb to in-frame sequences with V and J called. These copies leave out some clones; in studies compared against another copy, an unresolved V gene accounts for under half, and the cause of the remainder is not known. The sample yields 200,000 to 300,000 clones; less than 95% were counted once. Jointly, the top ten make up around 3.1% of the sample. The sequencing sample was made of PBMCs. These receptors all come from a woman aged 30 to 39 in good health and CMV-seronegative.

About this clone itself: The junction and the germline gene differ at one end; a read error may be behind it. In nucleotides, the CDR3 is TGCGCCAGCAGCCAAGAAGCCGGCTATGGCTACACCTTC. Protein: CASSQEAGYGYTF. This rearrangement joins TRBV11-3 to TRBJ1-2; D is ambiguous. The CDR3 has 13 amino acids. Germline CDR1 is SGHNT and CDR2 is YENEEA.

This clone showed up just once. The V and J genes are TRBV7-9 and TRBJ2-3; 15 nucleotides line up with TRBD2. The CDR3 has 19 residues. CDR1 and CDR2 from the germline V gene are SEHNR and FQNEAQ (reference sequence). Germline trimming cut 1 base from V and 2 bases from J; bases unmatched to any gene: 7. CDR3 sequence: CASSLEGLAGGWSTDTQYF. Written as DNA, the CDR3 is TGTGCCAGCAGCTTAGAGGGACTAGCGGGAGGTTGGTCCACAGATACGCAGTATTTT.

The table lists this clone with a count of one. The chain joins TRBV19 to TRBJ2-7, with 8 positions matching TRBD2. The CDR3 length is 15 residues. J was trimmed by 5 bases and V by 6 bases; bases with no gene match: 12. The germline gives CDR1 LNHDA, CDR2 SQIVND (reference sequence). CDR3 sequence (DNA): TGTGCCAGTAGATCCGCCGGACTAGCTGGGAACGAGCAGTACTTC. This sequence encodes CASRSAGLAGNEQYF.

This chain links TRBV29-1 with TRBJ1-5, with D tentatively TRBD1 (5 bases). This CDR3 region has 13 residues. Trimming stripped 4 bases from V and 4 bases from J, with 11 bases between. Germline loops: CDR1 SQVTM, CDR2 ANQGSEA. The CDR3 DNA sequence: TGCAGCGTTGGGGGCGGTCCGAATCAGCCCCAGCATTTT. It specifies CSVGGGPNQPQHF.

CDR3 nucleotides: TGTGCCAGCAGTGGACAGCCTATTAACTATGGCTACACCTTC. It encodes CASSGQPINYGYTF. The chain is built from TRBV2 and TRBJ1-2; TRBD1 is a possible D gene (5 bases). The CDR3 runs to 14 residues. Germline lookup yields CDR1 SNHLY and CDR2 FYNNEI. V lost 4 bases and J 1 base, leaving 10 bases between the germline ends.

The chain combines TRBV19 with TRBJ2-1, with D possibly matching TRBD1 (5 bases). The CDR3 covers 14 residues. Trimming shortened V by 2 bases and J by 4 bases, and 9 bases separated the two germline ends. Germline assignment: CDR1 LNHDA and CDR2 SQIVND (reference sequence). As DNA, the CDR3 is TGTGCCAGTAGTATATTTCAGGGTTACAATGAGCAGTTCTTC. Its translation: CASSIFQGYNEQFF.

The CDR3 DNA reads as TGTGCCAGCAGCCAAGGTGTGACGAACACCGGGGAGCTGTTTTTT. Translated: CASSQGVTNTGELFF. The rearrangement uses TRBV14 and TRBJ2-2; no clear D. Trimming cost V 1 base and J 0 bases, with 6 bases left between them. The CDR3 is 15 amino acids. Germline V gene data show CDR1 as SGHDN and CDR2 as FVKESK.

This clone was detected only a few times. CDR3 in DNA: TGTGCCAGCAGTCTCGCTAGCGGGACCACGGGGACCCAGTACTTC. This translates into CASSLASGTTGTQYF. This chain connects TRBV27 to TRBJ2-5; 9 bases align to TRBD2. The CDR3 consists of 15 residues. Germline V gives CDR1 MNHEY, CDR2 SMNVEV (reference sequence). The trim removed 5 bases at V and 7 bases at J, leaving 11 bases unmatched.

This chain joins TRBV14 and TRBJ2-1, with 11 nucleotides matching TRBD2. Germline trimming cut 0 bases from V and 8 bases from J; bases unmatched to any gene: 9. Germline V gene sequence: CDR1 SGHDN, CDR2 FVKESK. This CDR3 contains 17 residues. The CDR3 coding sequence is TGTGCCAGCAGCCAAGATAAGGCACTAGCGGGAGCACATGAGCAGTTCTTC. Translating it yields CASSQDKALAGAHEQFF.

The J gene is TRBJ1-4, the V gene TRBV29-1, with D unclear. Trimming cost V 3 bases and J 7 bases, with 12 bases left between them. The V gene's germline CDR1 is SQVTM and CDR2 ANQGSEA. The CDR3 is 13 residues long. The CDR3: CSVEVSGGEKLFF. DNA for the CDR3: TGCAGCGTTGAGGTCAGTGGCGGTGAAAAACTGTTTTTT.

The J gene is TRBJ2-7, the V gene TRBV6-1; D is undetermined. The CDR3 contains 15 residues. V lost 7 bases and J lost 3, with 19 bases in between. The germline V gene has CDR1 MNHNS and CDR2 SASEGT. CDR3 sequence (DNA): TGTGCCAGCACCCCCTGGTCCCCTTGGGGCTACGAGCAGTACTTC. It is translated as CASTPWSPWGYEQYF.

In this sample, this clone turned up once. Other DNA variants within this sample encode the same CDR3. V usage is TRBV19 and J usage is TRBJ2-1, with a weak D call TRBD1 (5 bases). Germline-derived CDR1 and CDR2 are LNHDA and SQIVND (reference sequence). Trimming removed 3 bases at V and 7 bases at J, with 7 bases between. The CDR3 totals 12 residues. This CDR3 is CASSMGRNEQFF. In DNA, the CDR3 is TGTGCCAGTAGTATGGGGCGGAATGAGCAGTTCTTC.

This chain uses TRBV29-1 with TRBJ2-3; D is uncertain. V was pared by 7 bases and J by 4 bases, with 9 bases between. Germline CDR1 and CDR2: SQVTM and ANQGSEA. The CDR3 length is 11 residues. This CDR3 is CSDTHSDTQYF. The CDR3 DNA sequence: TGCAGCGACACCCACTCAGATACGCAGTATTTT.

This chain uses TRBV28 with TRBJ2-7, with no clear D. The CDR3 contains 11 residues. Per germline, CDR1 MDHEN and CDR2 SYDVKM. V gave up 7 bases and J gave up 2 bases, with 6 bases separating them. The CDR3 DNA sequence: TGTGCCAGCACTGTGGCCTACGAGCAGTACTTC. This sequence encodes CASTVAYEQYF.

CDR3 nucleotides: TGTGCCAGCAGCGTAGCAGCGGGAGTGGAGGAGACCCAGTACTTC. Its translation: CASSVAAGVEETQYF. The chain employs TRBV9 and TRBJ2-5; 8 bases agree with TRBD2. J gave up 5 bases and V 0 bases, and 6 bases lay outside the gene matches. Looked up from germline, CDR1 is SGDLS and CDR2 is YYNGEE. There are 15 residues in the CDR3.

The V and J genes are TRBV6-6 and TRBJ2-2; 12 nucleotides match TRBD2. There are 13 residues in the CDR3. Germline lookup yields CDR1 MNHNY and CDR2 SVGAGI (reference sequence). Trimming removed 10 bases from V and 5 bases from J; junction bases left unmatched: 2. The CDR3 sequence: CATGTSGTGELFF. The CDR3 DNA follows: TGTGCCACCGGGACTAGCGGGACCGGGGAGCTGTTTTTT.

This rearrangement joins TRBV6-6 to TRBJ2-6, with D possibly being TRBD1 or TRBD2 (5 bases each). The germline V and J ends were trimmed by 5 bases and 5 bases, with 13 bases remaining between them. The length of the CDR3 is 15 residues. The germline gives CDR1 MNHNY, CDR2 SVGAGI (reference sequence). CDR3 in amino acids: CASSTGPARANVLTF. The CDR3 nucleotides are TGTGCCAGCAGTACGGGACCTGCTAGGGCCAACGTCCTGACTTTC.

The chain joins TRBV27 to TRBJ2-7; no firm D call. Germline CDR1 is MNHEY and CDR2 is SMNVEV (reference sequence). Trimming shortened V by 6 bases and J by 2 bases, and 14 bases separated the two germline ends. The CDR3 spans 14 residues. The CDR3 sequence: CASSSSRATYEQYF. In DNA, the CDR3 is TGTGCCAGCAGCTCCTCCCGCGCGACCTACGAGCAGTACTTC.

J is TRBJ2-4 and V is TRBV19, with D maybe TRBD2 (7 bases). Germline CDR1 reads LNHDA; CDR2 reads SQIVND (reference sequence). V gave up 2 bases and J gave up 0 bases, with 11 bases separating them. This CDR3 region has 16 residues. This CDR3 is CASSIRGALAKNIQYF. The CDR3 DNA is TGTGCCAGTAGTATACGGGGGGCGCTAGCCAAAAACATTCAGTACTTC.

The chain carries TRBV6-4 and TRBJ2-1; no firm D call. Trimming cost V 0 bases and J 4 bases, with 13 bases left between them. The CDR3 has 16 residues. Germline lookup yields CDR1 MRHNA and CDR2 SNTAGT. In nucleotides, the CDR3 is TGTGCCAGCAGTGACTCGGATCGCGGAGATTACAATGAGCAGTTCTTC. Translation: CASSDSDRGDYNEQFF.

The chain joins TRBV11-2 to TRBJ2-5, with TRBD2 as a possible D gene (5 bases). The V gene lost 5 bases and the J gene lost 4 bases, with 8 bases spanning the gap. The germline V gene has CDR1 SGHAT and CDR2 FQNNGV. The CDR3 has 12 amino acids. DNA of the CDR3: TGTGCCAGCAGCCGCGCGGGAGAGACCCAGTACTTC. Residues: CASSRAGETQYF.

This clone was counted a single time. The V and J genes are TRBV2 and TRBJ2-5; 10 nucleotides agree with TRBD1. With V trimmed by 10 bases and J by 2 bases, 1 base remained unmatched. The CDR3 covers 12 residues. Germline CDR1 SNHLY, CDR2 FYNNEI. CDR3: CAMGQGQETQYF. The CDR3 DNA is TGTGCCATGGGACAGGGGCAAGAGACCCAGTACTTC.

CDR3 bases: TGTGCCAGCAGCCTCACACAGGGACCCCAAGAGACCCAGTACTTC. It translates to CASSLTQGPQETQYF. The V and J genes are TRBV28 and TRBJ2-5; possibly TRBD1 for D (6 bases). There are 15 residues in the CDR3. The germline V gene has CDR1 MDHEN and CDR2 SYDVKM. The V end was cut by 6 bases, the J end by 1 base, with 15 bases between.

The chain couples TRBV4-3 to TRBJ2-7; 8 positions match TRBD2. Per germline, CDR1 LGHNA and CDR2 YSLEER. The CDR3 loop spans 13 amino acids. Germline trimming cut 4 bases from V and 6 bases from J; bases unmatched to any gene: 5. CDR3 in amino acids: CASSRGLVGEQYF. CDR3 coding DNA: TGCGCCAGCAGCCGGGGACTAGTGGGCGAGCAGTACTTC.